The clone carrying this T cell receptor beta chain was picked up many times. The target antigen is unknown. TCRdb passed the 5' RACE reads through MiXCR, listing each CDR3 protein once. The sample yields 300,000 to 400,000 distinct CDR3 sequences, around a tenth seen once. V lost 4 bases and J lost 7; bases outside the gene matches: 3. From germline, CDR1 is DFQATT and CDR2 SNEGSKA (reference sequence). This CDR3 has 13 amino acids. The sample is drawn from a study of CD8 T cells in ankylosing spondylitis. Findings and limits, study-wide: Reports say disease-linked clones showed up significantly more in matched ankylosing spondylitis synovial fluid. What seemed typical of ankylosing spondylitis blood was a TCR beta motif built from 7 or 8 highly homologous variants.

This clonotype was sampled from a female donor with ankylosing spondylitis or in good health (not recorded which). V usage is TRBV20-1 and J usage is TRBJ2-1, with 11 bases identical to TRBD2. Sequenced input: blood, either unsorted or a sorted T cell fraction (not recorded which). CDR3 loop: CSANSGGVNEQFF. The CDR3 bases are TGCAGTGCTAATAGCGGGGGGGTAAATGAGCAGTTCTTC.